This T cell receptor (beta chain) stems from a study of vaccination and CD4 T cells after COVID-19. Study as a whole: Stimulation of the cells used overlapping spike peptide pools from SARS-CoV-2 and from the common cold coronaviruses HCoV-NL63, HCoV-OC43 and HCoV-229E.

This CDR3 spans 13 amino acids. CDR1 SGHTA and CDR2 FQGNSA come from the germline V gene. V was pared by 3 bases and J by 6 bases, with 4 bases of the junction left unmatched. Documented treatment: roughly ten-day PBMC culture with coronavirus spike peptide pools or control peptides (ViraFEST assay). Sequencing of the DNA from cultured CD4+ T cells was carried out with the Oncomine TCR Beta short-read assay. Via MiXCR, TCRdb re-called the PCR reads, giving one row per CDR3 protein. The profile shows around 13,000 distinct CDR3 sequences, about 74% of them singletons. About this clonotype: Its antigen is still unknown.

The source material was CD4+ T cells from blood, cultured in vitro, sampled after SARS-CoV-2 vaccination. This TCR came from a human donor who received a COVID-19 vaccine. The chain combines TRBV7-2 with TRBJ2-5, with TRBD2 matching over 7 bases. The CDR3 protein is CASSFSGGKTQYF. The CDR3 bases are TGTGCCAGCAGCTTTTCCGGGGGGAAGACCCAGTACTTC.